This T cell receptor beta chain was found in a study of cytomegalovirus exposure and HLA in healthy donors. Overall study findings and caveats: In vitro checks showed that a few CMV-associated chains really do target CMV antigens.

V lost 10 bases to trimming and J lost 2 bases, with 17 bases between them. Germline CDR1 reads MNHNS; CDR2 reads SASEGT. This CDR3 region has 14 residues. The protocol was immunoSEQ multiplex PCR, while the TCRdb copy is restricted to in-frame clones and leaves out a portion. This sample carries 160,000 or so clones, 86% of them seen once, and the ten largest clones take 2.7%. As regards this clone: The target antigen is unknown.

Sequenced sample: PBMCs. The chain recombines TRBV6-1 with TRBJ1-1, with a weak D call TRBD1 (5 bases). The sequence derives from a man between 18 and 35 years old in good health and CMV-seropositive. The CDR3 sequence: CATYRGDSNTEAFF. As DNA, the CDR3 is TGTGCCACCTATCGGGGGGACTCAAACACTGAAGCTTTCTTT.